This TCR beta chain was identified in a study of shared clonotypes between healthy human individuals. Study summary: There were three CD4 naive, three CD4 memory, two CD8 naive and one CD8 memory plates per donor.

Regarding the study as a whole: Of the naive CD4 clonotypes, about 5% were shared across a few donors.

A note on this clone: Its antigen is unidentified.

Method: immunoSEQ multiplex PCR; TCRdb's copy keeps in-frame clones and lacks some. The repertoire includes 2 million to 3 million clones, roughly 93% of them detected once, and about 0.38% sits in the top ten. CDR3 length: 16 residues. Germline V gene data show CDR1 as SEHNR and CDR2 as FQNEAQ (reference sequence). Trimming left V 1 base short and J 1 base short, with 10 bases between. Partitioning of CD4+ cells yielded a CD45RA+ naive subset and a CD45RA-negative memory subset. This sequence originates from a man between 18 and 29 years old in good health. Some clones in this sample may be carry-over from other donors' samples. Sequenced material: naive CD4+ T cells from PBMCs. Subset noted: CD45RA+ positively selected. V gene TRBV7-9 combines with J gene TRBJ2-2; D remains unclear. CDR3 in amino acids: CASSLGTLLNTGELFF. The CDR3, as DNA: TGTGCCAGCAGCTTAGGAACACTGCTGAACACCGGGGAGCTGTTTTTT.